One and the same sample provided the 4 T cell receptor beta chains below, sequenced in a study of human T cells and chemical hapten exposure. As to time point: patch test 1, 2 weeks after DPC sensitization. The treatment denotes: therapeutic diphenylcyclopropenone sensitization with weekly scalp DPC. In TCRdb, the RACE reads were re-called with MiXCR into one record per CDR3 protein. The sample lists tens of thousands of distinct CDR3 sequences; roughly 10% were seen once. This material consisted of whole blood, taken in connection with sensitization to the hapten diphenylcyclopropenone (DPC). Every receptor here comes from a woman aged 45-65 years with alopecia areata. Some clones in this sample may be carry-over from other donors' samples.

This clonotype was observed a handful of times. CDR3 in DNA: TGCAGTGCTTCTGACGTCCGACAGGCAAAAAACATTCAGTACTTC. Protein sequence: CSASDVRQAKNIQYF. The J gene is TRBJ2-4, the V gene TRBV20-1; maybe TRBD1 (6 bases). There are 15 residues in the CDR3. Trimming removed 5 bases from V and 4 bases from J, with 18 bases in between. Germline assignment: CDR1 DFQATT and CDR2 SNEGSKA (reference sequence).

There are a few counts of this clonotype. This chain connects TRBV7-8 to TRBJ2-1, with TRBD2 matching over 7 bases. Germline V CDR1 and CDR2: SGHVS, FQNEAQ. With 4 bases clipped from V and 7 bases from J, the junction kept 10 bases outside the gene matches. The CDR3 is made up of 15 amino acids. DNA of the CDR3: TGTGCCAGCAGCTCGGAGACTAGCCCCGCGAATGAGCAGTTCTTC. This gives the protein CASSSETSPANEQFF.

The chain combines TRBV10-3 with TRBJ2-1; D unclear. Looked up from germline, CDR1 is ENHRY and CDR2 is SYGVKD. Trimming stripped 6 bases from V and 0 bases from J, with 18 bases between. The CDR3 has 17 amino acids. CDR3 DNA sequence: TGTGCCATCAGAGCGAACCCTAGGCCTAGCTCCTACAATGAGCAGTTCTTC. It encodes CAIRANPRPSSYNEQFF.

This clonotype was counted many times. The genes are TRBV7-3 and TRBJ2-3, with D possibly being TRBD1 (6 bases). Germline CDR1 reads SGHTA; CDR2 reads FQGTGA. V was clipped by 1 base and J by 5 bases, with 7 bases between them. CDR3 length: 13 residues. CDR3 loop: CASSLNREDTQYF. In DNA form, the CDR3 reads TGTGCCAGCAGCTTAAACAGGGAAGATACGCAGTATTTT.